Sequencing of this T cell receptor (beta chain) was carried out in a study of response to subunit inactivated influenza vaccine. MiXCR, applied by TCRdb to the RT-PCR reads, yields one record per CDR3 protein. The top ten hold 11% of the sample, which has 610,000 or so distinct CDR3 sequences, approximately 14% seen once. A word on this clonotype: No antigen is known for it.

The CDR3 is 16 residues long. Germline CDR1 SGHRS, CDR2 YFSETQ. The trim removed 4 bases at V and 8 bases at J, leaving 7 bases unmatched. Whole-study results and caveats: Each seasonal influenza vaccination recruits few new T cells, the authors suggested.

This specimen was PBMCs from blood, taken approximately 12 days after vaccination. This receptor was identified in a man aged 50 to 59 who received an inactivated influenza vaccine. V and J are TRBV5-1 and TRBJ2-1, with 15 bases that match TRBD2. Here the CDR3 reads CASSRRTSGGAHEQFF. The CDR3 DNA sequence: TGCGCCAGCAGCAGGAGGACTAGCGGGGGGGCCCATGAGCAGTTCTTC.